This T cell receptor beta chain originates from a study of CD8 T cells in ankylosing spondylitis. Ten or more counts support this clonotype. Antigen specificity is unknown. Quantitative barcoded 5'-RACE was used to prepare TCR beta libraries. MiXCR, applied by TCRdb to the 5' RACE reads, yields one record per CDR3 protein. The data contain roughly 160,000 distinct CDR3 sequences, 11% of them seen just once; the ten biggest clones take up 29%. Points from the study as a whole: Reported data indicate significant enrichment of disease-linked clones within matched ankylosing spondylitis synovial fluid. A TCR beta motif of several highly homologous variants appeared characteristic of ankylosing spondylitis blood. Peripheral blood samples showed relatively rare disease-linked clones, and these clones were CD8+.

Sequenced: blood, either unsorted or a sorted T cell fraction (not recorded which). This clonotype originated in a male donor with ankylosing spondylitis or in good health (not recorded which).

CDR3 sequence (DNA): TGTGCCAGCAGCTTCCAGGCGGCCGGGGAGCTGTTTTTT. It encodes CASSFQAAGELFF. This sequence joins TRBV3-1 and TRBJ2-2, with no clear D. V shed 5 bases and J shed 6 bases, with 10 bases lying between them. Germline lookup yields CDR1 LGHDT and CDR2 YNNKEL (reference sequence). This CDR3 contains 13 residues.